The 25 T cell receptor beta chains in this list originate from one sample, sequenced in a study of T cell repertoires in cytomegalovirus infection (dated by TCRdb to 2018 to 2020). What the treatment or condition label conveys for this sample: in vitro stimulation with specific CMV peptide epitopes to enrich CMV-specific T cells. Their antigen targets remain unknown. Instrument on record: Illumina HiSeq 1500. The public reads were reanalyzed by TCRdb: fastp trimming at Q25, MiXCR alignment, in-frame beta chains only. Each CDR3 protein gets just one entry, which takes the most common genes and DNA from the rows behind it. The sample table shows about 830,000 distinct CDR3 sequences, and approximately 32% are seen once. The top ten hold over 10% of the sample. The specimen comprised cultured CD8+ T cells from PBMCs, sampled from culture after CMV antigen stimulation. All receptors derive from a human donor in good health (CMV status not recorded). Some clones in this sample may be carry-over from other donors' samples.

Only a few counts were recorded for this clonotype. The gene calls are TRBV27 and TRBJ2-5, with TRBD1 identical over 9 bases. Germline assignment: CDR1 MNHEY and CDR2 SMNVEV (reference sequence). Trimming took 6 bases from V and 5 from J; bases not matched to a gene: 10. The CDR3 totals 15 residues. The CDR3 loop is CASRPLTGGAETQYF. DNA of the CDR3: TGTGCCAGCAGGCCTCTCACAGGGGGCGCCGAGACCCAGTACTTC.

V is TRBV5-1 and J is TRBJ1-2, with 7 bases fitting TRBD1. The CDR3 runs 15 residues. V was pared by 5 bases and J by 2 bases, with 9 bases of the junction left unmatched. Germline V gives CDR1 SGHRS, CDR2 YFSETQ. The CDR3 nucleotides read TGCGCCAGCAGGATGAGTGGACAGGAAAACTATGGCTACACCTTC. Its protein product is CASRMSGQENYGYTF.

This clonotype was counted only a few times. The chain recombines TRBV5-4 with TRBJ1-2; D possibly corresponds to TRBD1 (6 bases). V was cut by 4 bases and J by 5 bases, with 15 bases left in between. Germline V gene sequence: CDR1 SGHNT, CDR2 YYREEE (reference sequence). This CDR3 has 14 residues. CDR3 loop: CASSDRQAQYGYTF. Written as DNA, the CDR3 is TGTGCCAGCAGCGACAGACAGGCCCAATATGGCTACACCTTC.

V gene TRBV6-2 or TRBV6-3 combines with J gene TRBJ2-2, with D possibly TRBD1 on 5 matching bases. Trimming left V 5 bases short and J 7 bases short, with 26 bases between. Germline V gene lookup returns CDR1 MNHEY and CDR2 SVGEGT. The CDR3 loop spans 18 amino acids. The CDR3 loop reads CASSLQLRTARAGGELFF. The CDR3 DNA reads as TGTGCCAGCAGTCTTCAATTGAGAACCGCCAGGGCTGGCGGGGAGCTGTTTTTT.

The V and J genes are TRBV19 and TRBJ1-5, with a tentative D call TRBD1 (5 bases). The CDR3 is 17 amino acids. V gave up 6 bases and J gave up 0 bases, with 18 bases separating them. Germline CDR1 reads LNHDA; CDR2 reads SQIVND (reference sequence). CDR3 amino acids: CASSPRGGAYSNQPQHF. The CDR3 bases are TGTGCCAGTAGCCCCCGCGGCGGGGCCTATAGCAATCAGCCCCAGCATTTT.

This clonotype has just a few counts. This chain links TRBV27 with TRBJ2-5, with 8 bases matching TRBD2. CDR1 and CDR2 from the germline V gene are MNHEY and SMNVEV (reference sequence). This CDR3 has 15 amino acids. V was pared by 6 bases and J by 2 bases, with 8 bases of the junction left unmatched. In DNA, the CDR3 is TGTGCCAGCAGCCCTCGGACTAGCTATCAAGAGACCCAGTACTTC. As protein: CASSPRTSYQETQYF.

The rearrangement uses TRBV4-1 and TRBJ2-1; 7 nucleotides line up with TRBD2. Trimming took 0 bases from V and 2 from J; bases not matched to a gene: 10. The CDR3 has 18 amino acids. CDR1 and CDR2 (germline): MGHRA, YSYEKL. In nucleotides, the CDR3 is TGCGCCAGCAGCCAAGATAGGGGCGCGGGGGTGGCCTACAATGAGCAGTTCTTC. This sequence encodes CASSQDRGAGVAYNEQFF.

The chain couples TRBV5-1 to TRBJ2-2; a possible D gene is TRBD1 (6 bases). The V and J ends lost 2 bases and 6 bases respectively, with 8 bases between them. The length of the CDR3 is 13 residues. In germline, CDR1 is SGHRS, CDR2 YFSETQ. The CDR3 nucleotides are TGCGCCAGCAGCTTTCACAGGGCCGGGGAGCTGTTTTTT. Translating gives CASSFHRAGELFF.

For this clonotype: This clone may be a read error of a much larger clone one base away. This chain connects TRBV7-9 to TRBJ1-6, with TRBD1 matching 10 bases. The CDR3 is 15 amino acids. Germline CDR1 SEHNR, CDR2 FQNEAQ (reference sequence). This CDR3 reads CVSSATTGGNSPLHF. The DNA for the CDR3 is TGTGTCAGCAGCGCTACGACAGGGGGCAATTCACCCCTCCACTTT.

This clonotype was observed a handful of times. CDR3 DNA: TGTGCCAGCAGCGGCTTGACAAAGGGGGATGAAAAACTGTTTTTT. Its translation: CASSGLTKGDEKLFF. The V and J genes are TRBV11-2 and TRBJ1-4; D is perhaps TRBD1 (6 bases). The CDR3 sequence is 15 residues long. The germline gives CDR1 SGHAT, CDR2 FQNNGV. Trimming pared 5 bases from V and 6 bases from J, leaving 16 bases between.

This clonotype was picked up many times. The V and J genes are TRBV7-2 and TRBJ2-5; 7 bases align to TRBD2. V shed 0 bases, J shed 5 bases, and the junction held 12 bases outside the gene matches. CDR1 and CDR2 (germline): SGHTA, FQGNSA. The CDR3 has 17 amino acids. The CDR3 bases are TGTGCCAGCAGCTTAGCCATCGCAGCGGGGAAGTGGGAGACCCAGTACTTC. It specifies CASSLAIAAGKWETQYF.

The genes are TRBV6-6 and TRBJ2-7; TRBD1 might be the D (6 bases). CDR3 size: 14 residues. Germline CDR1 and CDR2: MNHNY and SVGAGI (reference sequence). The V and J ends lost 5 bases and 4 bases respectively, with 15 bases between them. The CDR3 sequence is CASSLQGEGYEQYF. The CDR3 bases are TGTGCCAGCAGTCTACAGGGAGAAGGTTACGAGCAGTACTTC.

This clonotype has just a few counts. This CDR3 is CASSLEVHNEQFF. The CDR3 DNA is TGTGCCAGCAGCTTAGAAGTACATAATGAGCAGTTCTTC. The chain joins TRBV11-2 to TRBJ2-1; D is uncertain. V was trimmed by 0 bases and J by 7 bases, leaving 7 bases between them. This CDR3 is built from 13 residues. Per the germline V gene, CDR1 is SGHAT and CDR2 is FQNNGV.

The chain is built from TRBV10-3 and TRBJ2-2, with D possibly matching TRBD2 (6 bases). Germline V gives CDR1 ENHRY, CDR2 SYGVKD. The germline V and J ends were trimmed by 3 bases and 6 bases, with 14 bases remaining between them. The CDR3 loop spans 15 amino acids. CDR3 bases: TGTGCCATCAGTGACTCCCTATGGGGGGCCGGGGAGCTGTTTTTT. Translation: CAISDSLWGAGELFF.

This clonotype was detected only a few times. It is unclear where the CDR3 begins or ends on the DNA, so no DNA is shown, and the CDR3 is as TCRdb lists it. V and J are TRBV7-5 and TRBJ1-5; the table's D call of TRBD1 was not tested on the DNA. TRBV7-5 is a recognized pseudogene. The CDR3 has 18 amino acids, counting both end residues. CDR3 region: CISVSEASDRVSSQPQHF.

The chain links TRBV6-6 to TRBJ1-5; tentative D call: TRBD1 (6 bases). Between the trimmed V and J ends, which lost 2 bases and 2 bases, there was a span of 13 bases. The CDR3 is 16 amino acids. Per the germline V gene, CDR1 is MNHNY and CDR2 is SVGAGI (reference sequence). The DNA of the CDR3 is TGTGCCAGCAGTTACCCGGAGGGGGGCGGCAATCAGCCCCAGCATTTT. It is translated as CASSYPEGGGNQPQHF.

The chain employs TRBV12-5 and TRBJ1-2, with D perhaps matching TRBD1 (5 bases). The CDR3 runs to 14 residues. From germline, CDR1 is LGHNT and CDR2 FRNRAP. Deletions cut 3 bases from V and 3 bases from J, with 11 bases between. The CDR3 is CASGFMGRDYGYTF. The CDR3 bases are TGTGCTAGTGGTTTCATGGGGCGAGACTATGGCTACACCTTC.

This clonotype was found a few times. V gene TRBV27 combines with J gene TRBJ1-4, with D hard to call. The CDR3 totals 16 residues. From germline, CDR1 is MNHEY and CDR2 SMNVEV (reference sequence). Deletions cut 3 bases from V and 4 bases from J, with 15 bases between. The CDR3 DNA is TGTGCCAGCAGTTTGGCTCCTAGCGGGGTTAATGAAAAACTGTTTTTT. This codes for CASSLAPSGVNEKLFF.

The chain carries TRBV27 and TRBJ1-4; 9 positions match TRBD1. The CDR3 loop spans 14 amino acids. Germline V CDR1 and CDR2: MNHEY, SMNVEV (reference sequence). V lost 8 bases, J lost 5 bases, and 6 bases stayed unmatched. CDR3 coding DNA: TGTGCCAGCTGTGGGGGACAGGGAAATGAAAAACTGTTTTTT. Translated: CASCGGQGNEKLFF.

The chain joins TRBV6-2 or TRBV6-3 to TRBJ2-7; 11 bases fit TRBD2. The V segment lost 0 bases and the J segment 2 bases; nucleotides outside the gene matches: 3. This CDR3 is 16 amino acids long. Per the germline V gene, CDR1 is MNHEY and CDR2 is SVGEGT. In DNA, the CDR3 is TGTGCCAGCAGTTACTCGAAACTAGCGGGGGCCTACGAGCAGTACGTC. Translated, it gives CASSYSKLAGAYEQYV.

V gene TRBV10-3 combines with J gene TRBJ2-6; either TRBD1 or TRBD2 may supply D (5 bases each). This CDR3 comprises 18 residues. The germline gives CDR1 ENHRY, CDR2 SYGVKD. With 6 bases removed from V and 0 bases from J, the gap between germline ends came to 18 bases. DNA for the CDR3: TGTGCCATCAGCCTCCGGGACGGTTTAAGCTCTGGGGCCAACGTCCTGACTTTC. Protein sequence: CAISLRDGLSSGANVLTF.

This clonotype has only a few counts. The chain couples TRBV6-1 to TRBJ2-7; a possible D gene is TRBD2 (5 bases). V was cut by 3 bases and J by 5 bases, with 32 bases left in between. Germline V gene data show CDR1 as MNHNS and CDR2 as SASEGT. The CDR3 is 20 residues long. The CDR3 nucleotides read TGTGCCAGCAGTGATAATTCTCGCCGGTTCCCTGAAGGGAGTCGGGACGAGCAGTACTTC. Amino acids: CASSDNSRRFPEGSRDEQYF.

Many counts were recorded for this clonotype. The V gene is TRBV7-8, the J gene TRBJ2-1; a possible D gene is TRBD1 (6 bases). The CDR3 is 11 amino acids. Looked up from germline, CDR1 is SGHVS and CDR2 is FQNEAQ. Trimming took off 7 bases at V and 7 bases at J, with 8 bases between the two ends. CDR3 in amino acids: CASNQGNEQFF. CDR3 nucleotide sequence: TGTGCCAGCAACCAGGGGAATGAGCAGTTCTTC.

The chain couples TRBV28 to TRBJ2-4, with D possibly matching TRBD1 (5 bases). The V end was cut by 4 bases, the J end by 6 bases, with 22 bases between. The CDR3 is 17 residues long. Germline loops: CDR1 MDHEN, CDR2 SYDVKM. The DNA of the CDR3 is TGTGCCAGCAGTTCCAGAAACAGGCCATGGCCAGCAAACATTCAGTACTTC. It encodes CASSSRNRPWPANIQYF.

The rearrangement uses TRBV7-8 and TRBJ2-7; 8 bases line up with TRBD2. This CDR3 contains 16 residues. V lost 5 bases to trimming and J lost 0 bases; unmatched junction nucleotides: 9. Germline values: CDR1 SGHVS, CDR2 FQNEAQ. In DNA, the CDR3 is TGTGCCAGCAGCCCGGGCCCGGGGGGGTCCTCCTACGAGCAGTACGTC. Translation: CASSPGPGGSSYEQYV.